This TCR beta chain was profiled in a study of shared clonotypes between healthy human individuals. The length of the CDR3 is 15 residues. Looked up from germline, CDR1 is SGHTA and CDR2 is FQGNSA. V shed 1 base and J 6 bases; nucleotides not matched to a gene: 3. Genomic DNA of each subset was evenly split across several immunoSEQ plates. The data were produced by immunoSEQ multiplex PCR, yet TCRdb's version contains in-frame clones alone and is incomplete. The repertoire includes more than 400,000 clones, approximately 82% of them detected once, and about 11% sits in the top ten. The chain employs TRBV7-2 and TRBJ1-5; 10 bases match TRBD1. What was sequenced was PBMCs. The receptor was derived from a woman aged 40 to 55 in good health. Some clones in this sample may be carry-over from other donors' samples. The CDR3 spells CASSLGGDRGQPQHF. The CDR3 bases are TGTGCCAGCAGCTTAGGGGGGGACAGGGGTCAGCCCCAGCATTTT.